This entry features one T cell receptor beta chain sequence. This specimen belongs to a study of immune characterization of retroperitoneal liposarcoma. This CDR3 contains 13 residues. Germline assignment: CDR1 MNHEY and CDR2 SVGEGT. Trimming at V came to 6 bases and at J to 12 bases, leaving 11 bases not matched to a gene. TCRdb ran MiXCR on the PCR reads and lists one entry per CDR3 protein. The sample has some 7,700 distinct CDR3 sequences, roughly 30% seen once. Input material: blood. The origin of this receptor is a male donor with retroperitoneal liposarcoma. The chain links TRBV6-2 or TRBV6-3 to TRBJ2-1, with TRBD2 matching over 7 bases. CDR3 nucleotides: TGTGCCAGCAGGAACCTAGCGGAGCGACGGCAGTTCTTC. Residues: CASRNLAERRQFF.